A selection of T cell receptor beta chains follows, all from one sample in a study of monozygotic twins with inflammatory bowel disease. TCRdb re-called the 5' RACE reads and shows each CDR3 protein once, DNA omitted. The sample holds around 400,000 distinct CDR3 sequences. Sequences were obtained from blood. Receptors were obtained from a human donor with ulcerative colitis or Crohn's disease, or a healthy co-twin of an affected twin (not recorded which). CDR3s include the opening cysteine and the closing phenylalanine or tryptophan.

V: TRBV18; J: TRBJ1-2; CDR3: CASSPGTENYGYTF
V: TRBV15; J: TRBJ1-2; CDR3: CATSRGPAGANYGYTF
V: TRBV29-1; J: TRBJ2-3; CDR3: CSLSQPGLIDTQYF
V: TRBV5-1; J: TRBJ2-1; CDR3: CASSWAGGEGAEQFF
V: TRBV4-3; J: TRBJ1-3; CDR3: CASSPQGASGDTIYF
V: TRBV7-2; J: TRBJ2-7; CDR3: CASSLGSGSVYEQYF
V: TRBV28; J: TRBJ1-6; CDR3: CASSLWVAARNSPLHF
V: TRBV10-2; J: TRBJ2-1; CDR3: CASSVTDNEQFF
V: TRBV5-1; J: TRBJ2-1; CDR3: CASSLRGYASYNEQFF
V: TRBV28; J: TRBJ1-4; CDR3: CASNKDRGREKLFF
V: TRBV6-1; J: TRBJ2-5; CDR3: CASSRGAGGGETQYF
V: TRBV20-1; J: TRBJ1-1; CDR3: CSASLSGMRNTEAFF
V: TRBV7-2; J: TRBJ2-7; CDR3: CASSHVGLLPTYEQYF